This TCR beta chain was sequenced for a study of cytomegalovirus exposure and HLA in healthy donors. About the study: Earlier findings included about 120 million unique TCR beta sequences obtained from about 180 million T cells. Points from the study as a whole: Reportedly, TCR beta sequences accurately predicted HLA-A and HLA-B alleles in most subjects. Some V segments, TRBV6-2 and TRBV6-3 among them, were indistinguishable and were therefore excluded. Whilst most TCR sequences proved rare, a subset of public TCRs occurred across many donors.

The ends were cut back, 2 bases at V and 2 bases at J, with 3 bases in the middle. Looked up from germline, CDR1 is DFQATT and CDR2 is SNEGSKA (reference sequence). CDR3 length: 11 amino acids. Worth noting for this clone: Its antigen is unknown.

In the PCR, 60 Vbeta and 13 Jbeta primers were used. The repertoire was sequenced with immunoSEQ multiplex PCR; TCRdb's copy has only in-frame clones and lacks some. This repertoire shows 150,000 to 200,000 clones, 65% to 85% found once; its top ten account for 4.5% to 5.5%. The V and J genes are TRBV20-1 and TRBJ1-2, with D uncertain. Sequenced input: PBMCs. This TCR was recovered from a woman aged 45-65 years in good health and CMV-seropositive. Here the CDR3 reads CSARQNYGYTF. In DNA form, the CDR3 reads TGCAGTGCTAGACAGAACTATGGCTACACCTTC.